Included here is one TCR beta chain sequence, with context. The data derive from a study of control samples from healthy donors and cancer patients. V was cut by 2 bases and J by 4 bases, with 16 bases left in between. Germline values: CDR1 SGHDT, CDR2 YYEEEE. The length of the CDR3 is 16 residues. The table came from immunoSEQ multiplex PCR; TCRdb's copy has only in-frame clones and leaves some out. The top ten clones hold around a fifth of a sample with 71,000 or so clones, roughly 86% of them seen once. The sample taken for sequencing was PBMCs. The source is a man in his 60s with lung cancer. The rearrangement links TRBV5-6 to TRBJ1-3, with D perhaps TRBD1 (5 bases). CDR3 nucleotide sequence: TGTGCCAGCAGCTTTTTCGGGGGGACGGGAGGAAACACCATATATTTT. Amino acid sequence: CASSFFGGTGGNTIYF.